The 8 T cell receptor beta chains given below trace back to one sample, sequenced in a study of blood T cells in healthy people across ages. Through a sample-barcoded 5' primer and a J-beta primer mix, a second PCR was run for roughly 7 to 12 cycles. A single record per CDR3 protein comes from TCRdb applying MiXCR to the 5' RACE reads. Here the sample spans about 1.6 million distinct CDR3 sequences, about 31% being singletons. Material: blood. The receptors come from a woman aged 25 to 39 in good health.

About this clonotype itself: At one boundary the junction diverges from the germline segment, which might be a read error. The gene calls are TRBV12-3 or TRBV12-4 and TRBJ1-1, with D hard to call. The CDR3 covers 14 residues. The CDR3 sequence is CAGSLDGKNTEAFF. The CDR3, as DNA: TGTGCCGGCAGTTTGGACGGGAAGAACACTGAAGCTTTCTTT.

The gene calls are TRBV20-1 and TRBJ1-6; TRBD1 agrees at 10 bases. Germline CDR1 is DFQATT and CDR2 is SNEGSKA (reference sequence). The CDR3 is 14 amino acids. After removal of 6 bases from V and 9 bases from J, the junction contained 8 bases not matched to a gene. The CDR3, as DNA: TGCAGTGCGTCTCTCCGGGACAGGGGTTCACCCCTCCACTTT. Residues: CSASLRDRGSPLHF.

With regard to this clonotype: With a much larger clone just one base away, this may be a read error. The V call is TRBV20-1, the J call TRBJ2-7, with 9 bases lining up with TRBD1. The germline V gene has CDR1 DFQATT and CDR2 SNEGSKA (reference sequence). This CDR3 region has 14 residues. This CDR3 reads CSTRDGQGPYEQYF. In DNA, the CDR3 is TGCAGTACTAGAGATGGACAGGGGCCGTACGAGCAGTACTTC.

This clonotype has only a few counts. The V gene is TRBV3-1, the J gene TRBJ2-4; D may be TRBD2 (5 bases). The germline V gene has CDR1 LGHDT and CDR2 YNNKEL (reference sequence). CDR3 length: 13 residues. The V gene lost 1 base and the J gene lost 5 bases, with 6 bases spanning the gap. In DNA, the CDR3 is TGTGCCAGCAGCCAAGCCGGGGAAAACATTCAGTACTTC. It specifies CASSQAGENIQYF.

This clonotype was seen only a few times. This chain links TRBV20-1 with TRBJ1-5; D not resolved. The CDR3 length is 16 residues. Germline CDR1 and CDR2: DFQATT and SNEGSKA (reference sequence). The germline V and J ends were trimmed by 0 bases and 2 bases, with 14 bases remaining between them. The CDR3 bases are TGCAGTGCTAGAGATCTGGCAGCGTATGGCAATCAGCCCCAGCATTTT. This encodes CSARDLAAYGNQPQHF.

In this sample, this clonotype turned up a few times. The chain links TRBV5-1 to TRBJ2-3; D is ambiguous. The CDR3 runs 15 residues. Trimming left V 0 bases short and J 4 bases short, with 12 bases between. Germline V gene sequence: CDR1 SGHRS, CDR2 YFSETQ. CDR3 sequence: CASSLAGLGSDTQYF. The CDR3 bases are TGCGCCAGCAGCTTGGCAGGATTAGGTTCAGATACGCAGTATTTT.

The CDR3 bases are TGTGCCAGCAGCCTCGACGGACAATACAAGCAGTACTTC. Translating it yields CASSLDGQYKQYF. The chain has TRBV7-8 and TRBJ2-7, with D possibly being TRBD1 (5 bases). The CDR3 is made up of 13 amino acids. V was clipped by 5 bases and J by 8 bases, with 16 bases between them. Germline V gene lookup returns CDR1 SGHVS and CDR2 FQNEAQ.

In nucleotides, the CDR3 is TGTGCCTGGAGGGCTCGACTCGAGCAGTACTTC. Protein: CAWRARLEQYF. V gene TRBV30 combines with J gene TRBJ2-7; no definite D call. CDR3 length: 11 residues. Trimming took 3 bases from V and 6 from J, leaving 9 bases between them. Germline V gene data show CDR1 as GTSNPN and CDR2 as SVGIG (reference sequence).